Listed below are T cell receptor beta chains from one sample, sequenced in a study of blood T cells in healthy people across ages. TCRdb processed the 5' RACE reads anew with MiXCR; each CDR3 protein has one entry. The sample shows 1,500,000 or so distinct CDR3 sequences, approximately 59% of them seen only once. Specimen: blood. These receptors were collected from a man aged 18 to 30 in good health. CDR3s include the opening cysteine and the closing phenylalanine or tryptophan. Fields, in order: J gene, clone size, D gene, V gene, CDR3 DNA, CDR3 protein. The D gene is left open where the match is weak. The size field is filled for only some rows; it gives once, few, many or a size class.

j_call: TRBJ2-7; clone_size: -; d_call: -; v_call: TRBV10-3; cdr3_nt: TGTGCCATCAGTGGTTCGGGGGCGGGAGCTGGCTACGAGCAGTACTTC; cdr3_aa: CAISGSGAGAGYEQYF
j_call: TRBJ2-7; clone_size: -; d_call: -; v_call: TRBV15; cdr3_nt: TGTGCCACCAGCAGAGGAATCGGTGGGGGTAAGACCGCCTACGAGCAGTACTTC; cdr3_aa: CATSRGIGGGKTAYEQYF
j_call: TRBJ2-5; clone_size: few; d_call: -; v_call: TRBV6-2/TRBV6-3; cdr3_nt: TGTGCCAGCAGTTACCAACACCGTGAGACCCAGTACTTC; cdr3_aa: CASSYQHRETQYF
j_call: TRBJ2-7; clone_size: -; d_call: TRBD1; v_call: TRBV27; cdr3_nt: TGTGCCAGCAGTGTAGGTAGGGGGCGCGAGCAGTACTTC; cdr3_aa: CASSVGRGREQYF
j_call: TRBJ1-2; clone_size: -; d_call: TRBD1; v_call: TRBV19; cdr3_nt: TGTGCCAGTAGCGCCCGGGACAGCCATGGCTACACCTTC; cdr3_aa: CASSARDSHGYTF
j_call: TRBJ2-7; clone_size: -; d_call: -; v_call: TRBV4-3; cdr3_nt: TGCGCCAGCAGCCAAGAACGTTTCCACGAGCAGTACTTC; cdr3_aa: CASSQERFHEQYF
j_call: TRBJ1-4; clone_size: once; d_call: TRBD1; v_call: TRBV4-2; cdr3_nt: TGTGCCAGCAGCCAAGGCACAGGGGGCCATGAAAAACTGTTTTTT; cdr3_aa: CASSQGTGGHEKLFF
j_call: TRBJ1-1; clone_size: -; d_call: TRBD1; v_call: TRBV5-1; cdr3_nt: TGCGCCAGCAGCAAGGAGACAGGGGGCGGTTTGACTGAAGCTTTCTTT; cdr3_aa: CASSKETGGGLTEAFF
j_call: TRBJ2-1; clone_size: -; d_call: -; v_call: TRBV4-2; cdr3_nt: TGTGCCAGCAGCGCTTGGGACGATGAGCAGTTCTTC; cdr3_aa: CASSAWDDEQFF
j_call: TRBJ2-1; clone_size: -; d_call: -; v_call: TRBV12-3/TRBV12-4; cdr3_nt: TGTGCCAGCAGTCTAGGGGAACCCCTGATGGGGAATGAGCAGTTCTTC; cdr3_aa: CASSLGEPLMGNEQFF
j_call: TRBJ2-3; clone_size: -; d_call: -; v_call: TRBV6-6; cdr3_nt: TGTGCCAGCAGTTACTCGATCGCAGGGTCAAGCACAGATACGCAGTATTTT; cdr3_aa: CASSYSIAGSSTDTQYF
j_call: TRBJ2-5; clone_size: once; d_call: TRBD1; v_call: TRBV4-3; cdr3_nt: TGCGCCAGCAGCCAAGGACAGGGAAGTTGGGAGACCCAGTACTTC; cdr3_aa: CASSQGQGSWETQYF
j_call: TRBJ2-2; clone_size: -; d_call: -; v_call: TRBV10-3; cdr3_nt: TGTGCCATCAGCGCCCGAGGGGGGGGAGCGAACACCAGGGAGCTGTTTTTT; cdr3_aa: CAISARGGGANTRELFF
j_call: TRBJ2-2; clone_size: -; d_call: TRBD2; v_call: TRBV7-9; cdr3_nt: TGTGCCAGCAGCTTAGGCGGGAGAAGGACCGGGGAGCTGTTTTTT; cdr3_aa: CASSLGGRRTGELFF
j_call: TRBJ2-3; clone_size: -; d_call: -; v_call: TRBV28; cdr3_nt: TGTGCCAGCTCAATAATGCCCGGGACAAGGGGGCAGTATTTT; cdr3_aa: CASSIMPGTRGQYF
j_call: TRBJ1-1; clone_size: -; d_call: TRBD1; v_call: TRBV10-1; cdr3_nt: TGCGCCAGCAGTGAGGCGGGACAGGCTGCTGAAGCTTTCTTT; cdr3_aa: CASSEAGQAAEAFF
j_call: TRBJ2-5; clone_size: -; d_call: TRBD1; v_call: TRBV4-2; cdr3_nt: TGTGCCAGCAGCCAAGAAGCGGTCTTGATGGCAGGGGGCCATGAGACCCAGTACTTC; cdr3_aa: CASSQEAVLMAGGHETQYF
j_call: TRBJ2-7; clone_size: -; d_call: -; v_call: TRBV11-2; cdr3_nt: TGTGCCAGCAGCTTAGTGGGCGGTACAGGACGAGGCTCCTACGAGCAGTACTTC; cdr3_aa: CASSLVGGTGRGSYEQYF
j_call: TRBJ2-4; clone_size: -; d_call: -; v_call: TRBV5-5; cdr3_nt: TGTGCCAGCAGACTAGTTATTGACACTGAGGGTACGAGGCAGTACTTC; cdr3_aa: CASRLVIDTEGTRQYF
j_call: TRBJ2-2; clone_size: -; d_call: -; v_call: TRBV29-1; cdr3_nt: TGCAGCGTTGAGGCAGGGGAGAGCGGGGAGCTGTTTTTT; cdr3_aa: CSVEAGESGELFF
j_call: TRBJ2-7; clone_size: -; d_call: -; v_call: TRBV16; cdr3_nt: TGTACCAGCAACCAAAGGCTGGGAGACGAGCAGTACTTC; cdr3_aa: CTSNQRLGDEQYF
j_call: TRBJ2-7; clone_size: -; d_call: -; v_call: TRBV20-1; cdr3_nt: TGCAGTGCTAAAGGACGGACTGGCTCAGGGCCCCAGTACTTC; cdr3_aa: CSAKGRTGSGPQYF
j_call: TRBJ1-6; clone_size: -; d_call: -; v_call: TRBV20-1; cdr3_nt: TGCAGTGCTCCTAGAGACGACAGGTCCTACTCCTATAATTCACCCCTCCACTTT; cdr3_aa: CSAPRDDRSYSYNSPLHF
j_call: TRBJ2-1; clone_size: -; d_call: -; v_call: TRBV9; cdr3_nt: TGTGCCAGCAGCTCCGAGGACTTTTCATACAATGAGCAGTTCTTC; cdr3_aa: CASSSEDFSYNEQFF
j_call: TRBJ1-1; clone_size: -; d_call: TRBD1; v_call: TRBV6-5; cdr3_nt: TGTGCCAGCAGTAGGACAGGGGGCTCTTCTGAAGCTTTCTTT; cdr3_aa: CASSRTGGSSEAFF
j_call: TRBJ2-7; clone_size: -; d_call: TRBD1; v_call: TRBV4-1; cdr3_nt: TGCGCCAGCAGCCAAATCCAGGGGGCCGTTCACCTCAATGAGCAGTACTTC; cdr3_aa: CASSQIQGAVHLNEQYF
j_call: TRBJ1-4; clone_size: -; d_call: -; v_call: TRBV27; cdr3_nt: TGTGCCAGCAGTTCCCTCGACCCGGGGGTGTGGGCTAATGAAAAACTGTTTTTT; cdr3_aa: CASSSLDPGVWANEKLFF
j_call: TRBJ1-2; clone_size: -; d_call: -; v_call: TRBV5-6; cdr3_nt: TGTGCCAGCAGCCCACAATTGGGGCTTGATGGCTACACCTTC; cdr3_aa: CASSPQLGLDGYTF
j_call: TRBJ2-4; clone_size: once; d_call: -; v_call: TRBV20-1; cdr3_nt: TGCAGTGCCACCAGGGGGGAGCTTGCCAAAAACATTCAGTACTTC; cdr3_aa: CSATRGELAKNIQYF
j_call: TRBJ2-7; clone_size: -; d_call: -; v_call: TRBV29-1; cdr3_nt: TGCAGCGTACAGGACGGCCAGAATTACGAGCAGTACTTC; cdr3_aa: CSVQDGQNYEQYF
j_call: TRBJ1-1; clone_size: once; d_call: -; v_call: TRBV3-1; cdr3_nt: TGTGCCAGCAGCCCAACAGGAGCCTCAATGAACACTGAAGCTTTCTTT; cdr3_aa: CASSPTGASMNTEAFF
j_call: TRBJ2-7; clone_size: -; d_call: TRBD1; v_call: TRBV4-1; cdr3_nt: TGCGCCAGCAGCCATGGACAGGGGAGTTTTTGGGAGCAGTACTTC; cdr3_aa: CASSHGQGSFWEQYF
j_call: TRBJ1-4; clone_size: -; d_call: -; v_call: TRBV20-1; cdr3_nt: TGCAGCGGCACAGGGCCAACTAATGAAAAACTGTTTTTT; cdr3_aa: CSGTGPTNEKLFF
j_call: TRBJ2-3; clone_size: many; d_call: -; v_call: TRBV7-9; cdr3_nt: TGTGCCAGCGCCACCTCGAGTGGGGGACCAGATACGCAGTATTTT; cdr3_aa: CASATSSGGPDTQYF
j_call: TRBJ2-7; clone_size: -; d_call: -; v_call: TRBV5-1; cdr3_nt: TGCGCCAGCAGGCGGGACGTTGGCGGTATGAACGAGCAGTACTTC; cdr3_aa: CASRRDVGGMNEQYF
j_call: TRBJ2-7; clone_size: few; d_call: -; v_call: TRBV4-1; cdr3_nt: TGCGCCAGCAGCCGTGGAGGGCACGAGCAGTACTTC; cdr3_aa: CASSRGGHEQYF
j_call: TRBJ1-4; clone_size: -; d_call: -; v_call: TRBV21-1; cdr3_nt: TGTGCCAGCAGCAAGGCAGTTCCAACTAATGAAAAACTGTTTTTT; cdr3_aa: CASSKAVPTNEKLFF
j_call: TRBJ2-1; clone_size: once; d_call: -; v_call: TRBV7-9; cdr3_nt: TGTGCCAGCAGCTTAGAGGACCGGAGACAGTTCTTC; cdr3_aa: CASSLEDRRQFF
j_call: TRBJ2-7; clone_size: -; d_call: TRBD1; v_call: TRBV5-1; cdr3_nt: TGCGCCAGCAACGGGGACAGCACCTACGAGCAGTACTTC; cdr3_aa: CASNGDSTYEQYF
j_call: TRBJ2-6; clone_size: -; d_call: TRBD2; v_call: TRBV4-2; cdr3_nt: TGTGCCAGCAGCCAAGATTTGGCTAGCGGGAGTGGAGGGGCCAACGTCCTGACTTTC; cdr3_aa: CASSQDLASGSGGANVLTF
j_call: TRBJ2-5; clone_size: few; d_call: -; v_call: TRBV12-3/TRBV12-4; cdr3_nt: TGTGCCAGCACCCCGGGGTATCAAGAGACCCAGTACTTC; cdr3_aa: CASTPGYQETQYF
j_call: TRBJ2-3; clone_size: -; d_call: -; v_call: TRBV6-5; cdr3_nt: TGTGCCAGCAGTTACGGAAGGCCTTACAGCACAGATACGCAGTATTTT; cdr3_aa: CASSYGRPYSTDTQYF
j_call: TRBJ2-3; clone_size: -; d_call: TRBD2; v_call: TRBV9; cdr3_nt: TGTGCCAGCAGCGTAGTTAGCGGGGGGGCGGTAGATACGCAGTATTTT; cdr3_aa: CASSVVSGGAVDTQYF
j_call: TRBJ2-3; clone_size: -; d_call: -; v_call: TRBV20-1; cdr3_nt: TGCAGTGCCCCGGGGGCAGGAAGCCCAGATACGCAGTATTTT; cdr3_aa: CSAPGAGSPDTQYF
j_call: TRBJ2-2; clone_size: -; d_call: -; v_call: TRBV6-5; cdr3_nt: TGTGCCAGCTTAAACAGGGAGAACACCGGGGAGCTGTTTTTT; cdr3_aa: CASLNRENTGELFF
j_call: TRBJ2-1; clone_size: few; d_call: -; v_call: TRBV4-2; cdr3_nt: TGTGCCAGCAGCCCCCCGGCCCCCAGCGACAATGAGCAGTTCTTC; cdr3_aa: CASSPPAPSDNEQFF
j_call: TRBJ1-1; clone_size: few; d_call: TRBD1; v_call: TRBV20-1; cdr3_nt: TGCAGTGCTAGTCCGACAGGGGGACTTGCGAACACTGAAGCTTTCTTT; cdr3_aa: CSASPTGGLANTEAFF
j_call: TRBJ2-3; clone_size: once; d_call: TRBD1; v_call: TRBV4-1; cdr3_nt: TGCGCCAGCAGCCAAGATGCAGGACAGGGGTCAGATACGCAGTATTTT; cdr3_aa: CASSQDAGQGSDTQYF
j_call: TRBJ1-6; clone_size: -; d_call: -; v_call: TRBV4-2; cdr3_nt: TGTGCCAGCAGCGGAGAAGGGACCACCTATTCACCCCTCCACTTT; cdr3_aa: CASSGEGTTYSPLHF
j_call: TRBJ1-6; clone_size: few; d_call: -; v_call: TRBV25-1; cdr3_nt: TGTGCCAGCAGTGAATATGGGGATTCACCCCTCCACTTT; cdr3_aa: CASSEYGDSPLHF